Reported below is one T cell receptor beta chain. Its target is unknown. The V and J ends lost 1 base and 0 bases respectively, with 11 bases between them. The CDR3 consists of 15 residues. Germline V gene sequence: CDR1 SGDLS, CDR2 YYNGEE. The treatment is: roughly 18 received Ad26.COV2.S at low or high dose, single or two shots; about 5 received placebo; per-sample allocation not given. The samples were gathered on day 63 after the first injection of vaccine or placebo. The vaccine delivered Wuhan-strain SARS-CoV-2 spike through an Ad26 vector. This record comes from a study of Ad26.COV2.S vaccination and SARS-CoV-2 variants. As for the study in general: Into the muscle, Ad26.COV2.S was dosed once or twice, 56 days apart. The study, taken as a whole, reports: Spike-specific TCR breadth was greater after Ad26.COV2.S than placebo.

Assay: immunoSEQ multiplex PCR; the TCRdb copy retains only in-frame clones and omits some. The sample carries around 300,000 clones, under 90% recorded once. The sequence was obtained from a person between 18 and 60 years old who received the Ad26.COV2.S COVID-19 vaccine or a placebo. The starting material was peripheral blood, obtained in a trial of Ad26.COV2.S vaccine versus placebo. V gene TRBV9 combines with J gene TRBJ2-7; tentatively, D is TRBD1 (6 bases). This chain's CDR3 is CASSVSGQFSYEQYF. The CDR3 nucleotides read TGTGCCAGCAGCGTATCTGGACAGTTCTCCTACGAGCAGTACTTC.